The 6 T cell receptor beta chains given below trace back to one sample, sequenced in a study of radiation and T cells in renal cell carcinoma (dated by TCRdb to the early 2020s). The library was prepared using the immunoSEQ multiplex PCR assay. Not all clones reach the TCRdb copy of this immuneACCESS table, which keeps in-frame sequences only. Checked studies attribute under half of the gap to unresolved V genes and leave the rest unexplained. This sample holds some 150,000 clones; approximately 82% were observed only once. The ten largest clones add up to roughly a quarter of the sample. Taken with the paper, the label for time point translates to: baseline pretreatment blood. The sample's treatment or condition label is to be understood as: 15 Gy SBRT to primary tumor, nephrectomy 4 weeks later. Material: blood, obtained from a patient whose treatment included radiotherapy and nephrectomy. Receptors were obtained from a woman aged 50 to 65 with renal cell carcinoma.

The chain joins TRBV2 to TRBJ2-7, with 7 bases matching TRBD2. V lost 6 bases to trimming and J lost 6 bases; unmatched junction nucleotides: 5. Per the germline V gene, CDR1 is SNHLY and CDR2 is FYNNEI. This CDR3 region has 12 residues. The CDR3 loop reads CASSSGAGEQYF. CDR3 nucleotides: TGTGCCAGCAGCAGCGGGGCCGGCGAGCAGTACTTC.

The chain combines TRBV7-2 with TRBJ2-2; D is perhaps TRBD1 (6 bases). The CDR3 loop spans 15 amino acids. V was pared by 1 base and J by 6 bases, with 12 bases between. The germline V gene has CDR1 SGHTA and CDR2 FQGNSA. CDR3 DNA sequence: TGTGCCAGCAGCTTAGATACAGGGCGGGCCGGGGAGCTGTTTTTT. This codes for CASSLDTGRAGELFF.

The rearrangement joins TRBV4-3 to TRBJ2-7; 9 nucleotides agree with TRBD2. In germline, CDR1 is LGHNA, CDR2 YSLEER. CDR3 length: 16 amino acids. V dropped 3 bases and J dropped 0; count of bases not matched to a gene: 6. The CDR3 region has the DNA TGCGCCAGCAGCCAGGCTAGCGGGGCCCTCTCCTACGAGCAGTACTTC. Its protein product is CASSQASGALSYEQYF.

The chain is built from TRBV9 and TRBJ1-3; D possibly corresponds to TRBD1 (5 bases). V was clipped by 0 bases and J by 0 bases, with 7 bases between them. The germline CDR1 and CDR2 sequences are SGDLS and YYNGEE. The CDR3 has 15 residues. The CDR3 sequence: CASSVGGTSGNTIYF. The CDR3, as DNA: TGTGCCAGCAGCGTAGGCGGGACCTCTGGAAACACCATATATTTT.

This clone is a singleton in its sample. The rearrangement links TRBV28 to TRBJ2-7; tentatively, D is TRBD1 (6 bases). The germline CDR1 and CDR2 sequences are MDHEN and SYDVKM. V shed 4 bases and J shed 2 bases, with 15 bases lying between them. CDR3 length: 15 residues. CDR3 nucleotide sequence: TGTGCCAGCAGTTCCAACGCTTGGGGGCCCTACGAGCAGTACTTC. It specifies CASSSNAWGPYEQYF.

V and J are TRBV30 and TRBJ2-7; TRBD2 is a possible D gene (5 bases). The CDR3 is 12 amino acids. Germline V gives CDR1 GTSNPN, CDR2 SVGIG (reference sequence). The CDR3 sequence: CAGIANEGEQYF. The CDR3 region has the DNA TGTGCTGGCATCGCGAACGAGGGCGAGCAGTACTTC.